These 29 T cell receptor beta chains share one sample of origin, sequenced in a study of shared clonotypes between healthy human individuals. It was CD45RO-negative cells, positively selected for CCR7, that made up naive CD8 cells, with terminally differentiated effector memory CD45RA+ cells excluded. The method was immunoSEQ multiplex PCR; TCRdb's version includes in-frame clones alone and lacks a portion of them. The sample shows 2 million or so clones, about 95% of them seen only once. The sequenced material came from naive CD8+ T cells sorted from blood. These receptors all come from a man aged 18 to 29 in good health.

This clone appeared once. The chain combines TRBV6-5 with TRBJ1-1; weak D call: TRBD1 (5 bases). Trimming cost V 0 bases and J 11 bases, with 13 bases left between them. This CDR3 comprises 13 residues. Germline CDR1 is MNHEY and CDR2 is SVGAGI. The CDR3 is CASSYSGVEGAFF. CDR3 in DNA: TGTGCCAGCAGTTACTCGGGGGTGGAGGGTGCTTTCTTT.

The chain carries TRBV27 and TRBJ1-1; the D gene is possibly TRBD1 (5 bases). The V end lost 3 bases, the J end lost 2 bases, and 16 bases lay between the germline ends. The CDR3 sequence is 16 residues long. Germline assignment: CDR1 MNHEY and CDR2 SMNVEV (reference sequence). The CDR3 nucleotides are TGTGCCAGCAGTTTCCTCGGACTCGGGGACAACACTGAAGCTTTCTTT. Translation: CASSFLGLGDNTEAFF.

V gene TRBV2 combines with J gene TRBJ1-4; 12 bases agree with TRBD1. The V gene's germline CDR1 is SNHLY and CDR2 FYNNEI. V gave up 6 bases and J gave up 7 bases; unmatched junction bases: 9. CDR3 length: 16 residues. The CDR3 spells CASSSGTGGWGEKLFF. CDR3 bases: TGTGCCAGCAGCTCCGGGACAGGGGGCTGGGGTGAAAAACTGTTTTTT.

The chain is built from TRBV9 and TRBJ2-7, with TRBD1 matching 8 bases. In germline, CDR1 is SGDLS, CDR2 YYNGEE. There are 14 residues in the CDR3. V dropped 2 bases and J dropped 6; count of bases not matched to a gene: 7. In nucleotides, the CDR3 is TGTGCCAGCAGCGTCGGACAGGGCAGGGTCGAGCAGTACTTC. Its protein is CASSVGQGRVEQYF.

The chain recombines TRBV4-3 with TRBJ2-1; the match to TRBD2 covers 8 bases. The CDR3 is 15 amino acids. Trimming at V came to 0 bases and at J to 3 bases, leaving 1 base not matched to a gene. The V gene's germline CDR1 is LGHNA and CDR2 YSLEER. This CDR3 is CASSQELADYNEQFF. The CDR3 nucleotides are TGCGCCAGCAGCCAAGAACTAGCGGACTACAATGAGCAGTTCTTC.

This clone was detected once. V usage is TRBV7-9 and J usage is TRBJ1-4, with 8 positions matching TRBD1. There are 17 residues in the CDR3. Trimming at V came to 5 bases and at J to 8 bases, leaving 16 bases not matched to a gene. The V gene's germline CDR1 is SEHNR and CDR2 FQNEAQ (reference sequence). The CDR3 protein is CASSPRIGTGGDEKLFF. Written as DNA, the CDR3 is TGTGCCAGCAGCCCCCGTATTGGGACAGGTGGGGACGAAAAACTGTTTTTT.

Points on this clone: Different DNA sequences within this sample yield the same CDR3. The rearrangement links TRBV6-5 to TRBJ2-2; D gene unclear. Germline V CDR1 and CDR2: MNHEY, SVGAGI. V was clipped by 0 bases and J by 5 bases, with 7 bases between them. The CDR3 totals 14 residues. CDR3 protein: CASSYSRGTGELFF. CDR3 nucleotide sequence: TGTGCCAGCAGTTACTCGCGTGGAACCGGGGAGCTGTTTTTT.

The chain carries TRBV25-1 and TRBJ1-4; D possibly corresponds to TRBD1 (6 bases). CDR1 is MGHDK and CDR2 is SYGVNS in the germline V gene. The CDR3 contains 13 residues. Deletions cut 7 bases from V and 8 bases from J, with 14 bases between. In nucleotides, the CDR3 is TGTGCCAGCAACCATGGGGGCGAGGAAAAACTGTTTTTT. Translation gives CASNHGGEEKLFF.

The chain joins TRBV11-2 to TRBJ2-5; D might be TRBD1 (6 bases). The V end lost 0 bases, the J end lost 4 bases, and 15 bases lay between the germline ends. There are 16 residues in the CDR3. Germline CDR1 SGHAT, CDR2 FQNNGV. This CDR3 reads CASSLDPQGFGETQYF. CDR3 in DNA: TGTGCCAGCAGCTTAGATCCGCAGGGGTTCGGAGAGACCCAGTACTTC.

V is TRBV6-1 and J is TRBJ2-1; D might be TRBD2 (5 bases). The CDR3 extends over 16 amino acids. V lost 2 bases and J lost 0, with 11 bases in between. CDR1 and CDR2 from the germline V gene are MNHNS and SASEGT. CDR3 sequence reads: CASSERVGSSYNEQFF. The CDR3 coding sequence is TGTGCCAGCAGTGAAAGGGTAGGGAGCTCCTACAATGAGCAGTTCTTC.

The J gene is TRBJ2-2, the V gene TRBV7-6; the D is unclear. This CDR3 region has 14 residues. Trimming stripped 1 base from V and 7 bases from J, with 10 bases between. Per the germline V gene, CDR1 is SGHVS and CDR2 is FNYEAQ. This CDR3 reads CASSLVIRDGELFF. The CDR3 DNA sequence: TGTGCCAGCAGCTTAGTTATTCGAGACGGGGAGCTGTTTTTT.

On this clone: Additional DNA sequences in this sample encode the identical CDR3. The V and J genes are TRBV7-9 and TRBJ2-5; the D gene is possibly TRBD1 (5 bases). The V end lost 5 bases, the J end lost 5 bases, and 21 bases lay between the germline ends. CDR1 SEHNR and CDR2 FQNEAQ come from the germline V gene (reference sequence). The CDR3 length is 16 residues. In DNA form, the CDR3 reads TGTGCCAGCAGCCCGGAGCTTGGCAGGGAACCTGAGACCCAGTACTTC. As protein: CASSPELGREPETQYF.

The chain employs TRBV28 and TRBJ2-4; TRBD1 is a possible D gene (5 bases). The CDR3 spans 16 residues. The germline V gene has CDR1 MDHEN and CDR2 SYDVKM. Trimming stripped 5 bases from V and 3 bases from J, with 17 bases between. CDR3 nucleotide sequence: TGTGCCAGCAGTCCTATAGGGGTGGTTCTCAAAAACATTCAGTACTTC. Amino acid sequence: CASSPIGVVLKNIQYF.

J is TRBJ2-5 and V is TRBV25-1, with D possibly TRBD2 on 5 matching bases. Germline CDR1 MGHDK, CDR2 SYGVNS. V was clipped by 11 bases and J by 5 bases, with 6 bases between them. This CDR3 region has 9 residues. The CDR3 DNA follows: TGTGCCGGCGGGGAGACCCAGTACTTC. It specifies CAGGETQYF.

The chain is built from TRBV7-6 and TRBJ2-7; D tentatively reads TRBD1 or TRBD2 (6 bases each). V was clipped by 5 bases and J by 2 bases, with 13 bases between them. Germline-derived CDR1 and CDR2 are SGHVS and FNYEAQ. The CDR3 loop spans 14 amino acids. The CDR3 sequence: CASSPGGGTYEQYF. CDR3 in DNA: TGTGCCAGCAGCCCCGGGGGCGGTACCTACGAGCAGTACTTC.

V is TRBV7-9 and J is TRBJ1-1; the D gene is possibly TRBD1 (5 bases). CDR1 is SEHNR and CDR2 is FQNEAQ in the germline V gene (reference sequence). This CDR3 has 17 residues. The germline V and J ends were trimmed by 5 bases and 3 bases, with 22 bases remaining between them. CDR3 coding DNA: TGTGCCAGCAGCCTCCGGCCGGGAGGGACGGGGGACACTGAAGCTTTCTTT. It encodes CASSLRPGGTGDTEAFF.

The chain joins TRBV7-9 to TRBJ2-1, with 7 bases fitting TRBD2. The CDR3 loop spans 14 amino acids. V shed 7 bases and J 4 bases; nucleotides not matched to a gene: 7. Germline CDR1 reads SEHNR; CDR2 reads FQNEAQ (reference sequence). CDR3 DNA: TGTGCCAGCACCACCTTGGGGGGGTACAATGAGCAGTTCTTC. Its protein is CASTTLGGYNEQFF.

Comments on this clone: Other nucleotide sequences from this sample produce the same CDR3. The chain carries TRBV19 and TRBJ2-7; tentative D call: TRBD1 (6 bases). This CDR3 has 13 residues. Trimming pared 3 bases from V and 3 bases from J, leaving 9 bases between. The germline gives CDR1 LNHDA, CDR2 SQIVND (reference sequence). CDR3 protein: CASSITGSYEQYF. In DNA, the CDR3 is TGTGCCAGTAGTATTACAGGGAGCTACGAGCAGTACTTC.

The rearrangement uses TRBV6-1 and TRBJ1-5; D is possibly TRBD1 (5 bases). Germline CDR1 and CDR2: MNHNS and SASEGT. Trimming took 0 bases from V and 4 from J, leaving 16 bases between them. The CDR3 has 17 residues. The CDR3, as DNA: TGTGCCAGCAGTGAAGCTCGGGACCCTGGGGGGAATCAGCCCCAGCATTTT. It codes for CASSEARDPGGNQPQHF.

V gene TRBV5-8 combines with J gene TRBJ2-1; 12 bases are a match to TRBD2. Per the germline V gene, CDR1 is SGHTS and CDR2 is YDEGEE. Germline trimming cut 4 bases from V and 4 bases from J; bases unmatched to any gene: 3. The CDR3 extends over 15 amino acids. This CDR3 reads CASSPGLAGYNEQFF. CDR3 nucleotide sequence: TGTGCCAGCAGCCCGGGACTAGCGGGTTACAATGAGCAGTTCTTC.

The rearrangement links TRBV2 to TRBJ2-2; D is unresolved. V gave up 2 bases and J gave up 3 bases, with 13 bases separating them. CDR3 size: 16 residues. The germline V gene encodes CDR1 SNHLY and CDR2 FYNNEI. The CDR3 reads CASSEPPVADTGELFF. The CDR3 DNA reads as TGTGCCAGCAGTGAACCCCCCGTGGCAGACACCGGGGAGCTGTTTTTT.

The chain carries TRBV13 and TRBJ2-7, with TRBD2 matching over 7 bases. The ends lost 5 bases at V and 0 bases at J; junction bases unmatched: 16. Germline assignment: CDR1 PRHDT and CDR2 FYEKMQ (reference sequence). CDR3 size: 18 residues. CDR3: CASSPLMAGVASSYEQYF. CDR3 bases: TGTGCCAGCAGCCCCTTAATGGCGGGGGTTGCTAGCTCCTACGAGCAGTACTTC. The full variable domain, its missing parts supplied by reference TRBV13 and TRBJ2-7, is AAGVIQSPRHLIKEKRETATLKCYPIPRHDTVYWYQQGPGQDPQFLISFYEKMQSDKGSIPDRFSAQQFSDYHSELNMSSLELGDSALYFCASSPLMAGVASSYEQYFGPGTRLTVT.

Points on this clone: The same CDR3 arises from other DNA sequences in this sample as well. CDR3 region: CASSYSSANTEAFF. CDR3 in DNA: TGTGCCAGCAGTTACTCTTCGGCGAACACTGAAGCTTTCTTT. This rearrangement joins TRBV6-5 to TRBJ1-1; D is uncertain. Looked up from germline, CDR1 is MNHEY and CDR2 is SVGAGI. Trimming took off 0 bases at V and 1 base at J, with 6 bases between the two ends. This CDR3 is 14 amino acids long.

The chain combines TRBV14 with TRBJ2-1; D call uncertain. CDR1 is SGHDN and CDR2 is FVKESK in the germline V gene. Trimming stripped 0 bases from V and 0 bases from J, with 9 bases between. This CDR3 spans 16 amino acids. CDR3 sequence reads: CASSQDDLSSYNEQFF. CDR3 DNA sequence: TGTGCCAGCAGCCAAGACGACCTTAGCTCCTACAATGAGCAGTTCTTC. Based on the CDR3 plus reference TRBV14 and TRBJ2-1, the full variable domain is EAGVTQFPSHSVIEKGQTVTLRCDPISGHDNLYWYRRVMGKEIKFLLHFVKESKQDESGMPNNRFLAERTGGTYSTLKVQPAELEDSGVYFCASSQDDLSSYNEQFFGPGTRLTVL.

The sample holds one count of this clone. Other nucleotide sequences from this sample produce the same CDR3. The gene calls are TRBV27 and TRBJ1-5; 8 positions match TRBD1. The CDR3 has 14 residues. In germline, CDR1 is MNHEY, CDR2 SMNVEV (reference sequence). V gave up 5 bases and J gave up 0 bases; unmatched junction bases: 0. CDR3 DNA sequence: TGTGCCAGCAGTACAGGGGGTAGCAATCAGCCCCAGCATTTT. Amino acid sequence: CASSTGGSNQPQHF.

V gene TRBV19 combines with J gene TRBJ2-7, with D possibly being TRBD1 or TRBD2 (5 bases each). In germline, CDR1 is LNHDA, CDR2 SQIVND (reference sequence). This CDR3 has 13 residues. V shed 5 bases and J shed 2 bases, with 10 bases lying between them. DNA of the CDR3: TGTGCCAGTAGTTATGGGACCACCTACGAGCAGTACTTC. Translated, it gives CASSYGTTYEQYF.

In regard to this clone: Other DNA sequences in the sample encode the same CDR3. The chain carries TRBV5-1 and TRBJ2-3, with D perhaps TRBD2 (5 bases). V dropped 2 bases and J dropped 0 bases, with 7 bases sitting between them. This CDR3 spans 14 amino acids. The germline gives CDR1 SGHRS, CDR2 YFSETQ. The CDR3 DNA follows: TGCGCCAGCAGCTTTGGCGGGAGCACAGATACGCAGTATTTT. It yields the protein CASSFGGSTDTQYF.

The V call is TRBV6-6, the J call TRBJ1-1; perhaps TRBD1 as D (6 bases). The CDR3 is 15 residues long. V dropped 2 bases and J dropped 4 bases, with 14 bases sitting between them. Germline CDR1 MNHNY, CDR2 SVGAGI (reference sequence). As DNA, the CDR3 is TGTGCCAGCAGTTACCCTCAGGGGAGGGCCACTGAAGCTTTCTTT. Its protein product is CASSYPQGRATEAFF.

CDR3 DNA sequence: TGTGCCAGCGAAAAAAGGGACCGGACCCTCTACGAGCAGTACTTC. This sequence encodes CASEKRDRTLYEQYF. The rearrangement joins TRBV19 to TRBJ2-5; possibly TRBD1 or TRBD2 for D (5 bases each). TRBJ2-7 explains the end of the DNA better; the J call may be wrong. This CDR3 is built from 15 residues. From germline, CDR1 is LNHDA and CDR2 SQIVND (reference sequence).